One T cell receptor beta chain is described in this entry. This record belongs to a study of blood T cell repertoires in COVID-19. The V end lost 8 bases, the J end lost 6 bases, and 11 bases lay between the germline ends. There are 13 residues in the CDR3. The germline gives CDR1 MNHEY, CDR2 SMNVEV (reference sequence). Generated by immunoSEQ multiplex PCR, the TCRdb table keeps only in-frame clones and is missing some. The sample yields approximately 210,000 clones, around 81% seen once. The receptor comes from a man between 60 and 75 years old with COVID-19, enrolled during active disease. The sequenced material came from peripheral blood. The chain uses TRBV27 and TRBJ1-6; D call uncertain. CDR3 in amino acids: CASSYWANSPLHF. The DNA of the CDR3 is TGTGCCAGCTCCTACTGGGCTAATTCACCCCTCCACTTT.